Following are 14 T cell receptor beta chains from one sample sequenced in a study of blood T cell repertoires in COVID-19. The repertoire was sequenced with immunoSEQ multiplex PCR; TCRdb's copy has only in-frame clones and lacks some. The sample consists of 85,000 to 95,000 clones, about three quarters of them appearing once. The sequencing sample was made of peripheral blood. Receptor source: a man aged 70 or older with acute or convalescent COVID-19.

CDR3 protein: CASSYWTGDWGGYTF. Written as DNA, the CDR3 is TGTGCCAGCAGCTATTGGACAGGGGACTGGGGTGGCTACACCTTC. The chain uses TRBV6-5 and TRBJ1-2; 9 nucleotides agree with TRBD1. V dropped 6 bases and J dropped 7; count of bases not matched to a gene: 12. CDR1 is MNHEY and CDR2 is SVGAGI in the germline V gene. This CDR3 region has 15 residues.

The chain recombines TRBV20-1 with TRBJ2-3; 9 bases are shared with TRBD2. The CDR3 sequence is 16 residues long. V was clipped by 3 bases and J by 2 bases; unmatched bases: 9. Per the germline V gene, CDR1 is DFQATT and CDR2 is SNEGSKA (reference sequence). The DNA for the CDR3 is TGCAGTGCTAGTCTCGGGTTAGCGGGAGTCACAGATACGCAGTATTTT. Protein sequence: CSASLGLAGVTDTQYF.

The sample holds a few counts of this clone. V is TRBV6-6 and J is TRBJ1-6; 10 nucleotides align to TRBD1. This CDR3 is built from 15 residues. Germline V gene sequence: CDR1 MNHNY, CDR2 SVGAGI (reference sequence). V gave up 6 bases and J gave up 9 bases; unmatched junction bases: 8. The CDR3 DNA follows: TGTGCCAGCAGGAAGGGACAGGGGTTTGTTTCACCCCTCCACTTT. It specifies CASRKGQGFVSPLHF.

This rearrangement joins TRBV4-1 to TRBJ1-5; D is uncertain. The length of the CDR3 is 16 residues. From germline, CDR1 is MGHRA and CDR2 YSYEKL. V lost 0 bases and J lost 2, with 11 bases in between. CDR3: CASSQDTLGRNQPQHF. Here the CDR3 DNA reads TGCGCCAGCAGCCAAGACACCTTGGGCCGCAATCAGCCCCAGCATTTT.

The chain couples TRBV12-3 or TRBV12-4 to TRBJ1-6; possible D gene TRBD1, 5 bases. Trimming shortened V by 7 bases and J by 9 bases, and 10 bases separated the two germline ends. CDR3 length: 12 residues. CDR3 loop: CASITTGSPLHF. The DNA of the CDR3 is TGTGCCAGCATCACCACAGGTTCACCCCTCCACTTT.

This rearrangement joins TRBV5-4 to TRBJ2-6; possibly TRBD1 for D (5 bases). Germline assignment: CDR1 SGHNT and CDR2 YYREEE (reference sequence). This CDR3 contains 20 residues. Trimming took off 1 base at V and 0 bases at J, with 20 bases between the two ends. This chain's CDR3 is CASSLKEAQVRYSGANVLTF. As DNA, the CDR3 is TGTGCCAGCAGCTTGAAAGAAGCACAGGTGCGCTACTCTGGGGCCAACGTCCTGACTTTC.

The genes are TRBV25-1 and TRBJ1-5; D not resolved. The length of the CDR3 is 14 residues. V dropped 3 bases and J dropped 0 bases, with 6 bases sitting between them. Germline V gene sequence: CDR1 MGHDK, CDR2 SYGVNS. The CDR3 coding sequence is TGTGCCAGCAGTGACAACAATAGCAATCAGCCCCAGCATTTT. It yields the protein CASSDNNSNQPQHF.

DNA for the CDR3: TGCGCCAGCAGCTTGGATACGGGGGGCAGGAATGAGCAGTTCTTC. Its translation: CASSLDTGGRNEQFF. The V gene is TRBV5-1, the J gene TRBJ2-1; the D gene is possibly TRBD2 (7 bases). Germline V gives CDR1 SGHRS, CDR2 YFSETQ. Between the trimmed V and J ends, which lost 0 bases and 7 bases, there was a span of 14 bases. The CDR3 sequence is 15 residues long.

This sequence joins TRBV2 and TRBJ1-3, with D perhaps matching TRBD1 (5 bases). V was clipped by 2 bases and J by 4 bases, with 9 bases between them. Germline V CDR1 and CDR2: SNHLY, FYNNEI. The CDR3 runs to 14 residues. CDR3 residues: CASSENRPGNTIYF. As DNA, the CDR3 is TGTGCCAGCAGTGAAAACAGGCCGGGAAACACCATATATTTT.

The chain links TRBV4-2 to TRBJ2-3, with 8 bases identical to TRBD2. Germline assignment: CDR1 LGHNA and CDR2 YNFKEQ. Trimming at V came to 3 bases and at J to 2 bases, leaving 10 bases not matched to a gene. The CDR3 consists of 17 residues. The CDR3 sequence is CASSHPGLAGLTDTQYF. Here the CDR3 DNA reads TGTGCCAGCAGCCACCCTGGATTAGCGGGGCTCACAGATACGCAGTATTTT.

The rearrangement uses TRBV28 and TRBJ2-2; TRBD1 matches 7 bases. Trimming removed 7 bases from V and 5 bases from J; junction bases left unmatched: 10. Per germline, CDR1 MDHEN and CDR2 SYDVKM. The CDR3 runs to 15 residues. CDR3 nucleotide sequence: TGTGCCAGCAATGGGGGTAGGGGGCCGACCGGGGAGCTGTTTTTT. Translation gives CASNGGRGPTGELFF.

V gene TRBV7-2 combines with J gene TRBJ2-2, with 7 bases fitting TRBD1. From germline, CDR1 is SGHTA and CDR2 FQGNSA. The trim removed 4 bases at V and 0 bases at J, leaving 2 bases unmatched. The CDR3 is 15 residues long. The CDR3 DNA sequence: TGTGCCAGCAGCTGGGACAGTGCGAACACCGGGGAGCTGTTTTTT. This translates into CASSWDSANTGELFF.

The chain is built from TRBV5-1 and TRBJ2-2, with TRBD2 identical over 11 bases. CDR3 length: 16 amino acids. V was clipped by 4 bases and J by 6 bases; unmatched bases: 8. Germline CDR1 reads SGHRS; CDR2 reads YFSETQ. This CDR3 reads CASSPLAGGPAGELFF. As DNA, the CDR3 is TGCGCCAGCAGCCCGTTAGCGGGGGGGCCCGCCGGGGAGCTGTTTTTT.

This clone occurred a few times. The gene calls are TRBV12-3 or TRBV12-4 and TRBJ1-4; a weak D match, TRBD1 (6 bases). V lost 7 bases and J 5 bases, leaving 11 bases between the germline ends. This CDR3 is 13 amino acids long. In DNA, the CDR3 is TGTGCCAGCATGGGGGCCTTAAATGAAAAACTGTTTTTT. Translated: CASMGALNEKLFF.